What follows describes a single TCR beta chain. TCRdb's copy holds only in-frame clones and misses some; the assay was immunoSEQ multiplex PCR. This sample yields about 400,000 clones, of which less than 90% are seen a single time; roughly 3% belongs to the top ten. This record comes from a study of blood T cell repertoires in COVID-19. V was shortened by 5 bases and J by 4 bases, with 6 bases between the two germline ends. The CDR3 contains 12 residues. Germline V lookup: CDR1 LNHDA, CDR2 SQIVND (reference sequence). The TCR originated in a woman between 25 and 40 years old who had recovered from COVID-19. What was sequenced was PBMCs or T cells enriched from blood (not recorded which). The chain has TRBV19 and TRBJ1-5, with D hard to call. This CDR3 is CASSHWNQPQHF. The CDR3 DNA reads TGTGCCAGTAGTCACTGGAATCAGCCCCAGCATTTT.